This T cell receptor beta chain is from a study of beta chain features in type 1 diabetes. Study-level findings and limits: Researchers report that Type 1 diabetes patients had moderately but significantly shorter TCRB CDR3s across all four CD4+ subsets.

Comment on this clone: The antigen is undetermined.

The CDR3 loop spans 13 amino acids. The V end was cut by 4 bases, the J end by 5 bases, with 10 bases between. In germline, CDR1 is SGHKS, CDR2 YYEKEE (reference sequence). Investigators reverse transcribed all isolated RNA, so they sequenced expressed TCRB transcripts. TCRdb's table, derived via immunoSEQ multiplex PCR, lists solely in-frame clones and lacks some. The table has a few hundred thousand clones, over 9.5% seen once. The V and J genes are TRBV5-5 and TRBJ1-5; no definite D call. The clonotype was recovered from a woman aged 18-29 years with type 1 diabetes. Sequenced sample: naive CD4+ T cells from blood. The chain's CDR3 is CASSPGSYQPQHF. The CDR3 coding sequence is TGTGCCAGCAGCCCTGGCTCTTATCAGCCCCAGCATTTT.